The present entry profiles one TCR beta chain with its context. Its antigen is currently unknown. Data came from immunoSEQ multiplex PCR; TCRdb stores just in-frame clones and leaves some out. The repertoire holds roughly 150,000 clones, with less than 90% as singletons. This sample was taken from a study of cytomegalovirus exposure and HLA in healthy donors. Broader study findings: The tendency of first-cohort TCR clusters to co-occur in the 130 or so validation repertoires was identified by a subsequent analysis. Whilst most TCR sequences proved rare, a subset of public TCRs occurred across many donors. According to the study, around 160 TCR beta chains were cytomegalovirus-associated.

In germline, CDR1 is SGHRS, CDR2 YFSETQ. V shed 0 bases, J shed 9 bases, and the junction held 4 bases outside the gene matches. The CDR3 loop spans 14 amino acids. The specimen was PBMCs. The sequence was obtained from a man aged 25-45 years in good health and CMV-seropositive. The chain is built from TRBV5-1 and TRBJ2-1, with TRBD1 identical over 9 bases. In DNA form, the CDR3 reads TGCGCCAGCAGCTTGGGACAGGGGGTGGGTGAGCAGTTCTTC. Protein: CASSLGQGVGEQFF.